In its sample, the clone carrying this T cell receptor (beta chain) was seen a few times. V lost 2 bases, J lost 6 bases, and 25 bases lay in between. Germline V gives CDR1 LGHDT, CDR2 YNNKEL (reference sequence). The CDR3 sequence is 19 residues long. The sample is drawn from a study of T cells in Graves' hyperthyroidism and ophthalmopathy. Researchers amplified the TCR beta CDR3 regions from RNA transcripts. An initial round of RT-PCR targeting the TCR CDR3 relied on the HTBI primer set. TCRdb independently ran MiXCR on the multiplex PCR reads; one entry per CDR3 protein. The repertoire includes about 400,000 distinct CDR3 sequences, 13% of them detected once, and 9.2% sits in the top ten. The study left out patients who had uncontrolled infection, other autoimmune disease, pregnancy or lactation.

The chain combines TRBV3-1 with TRBJ1-4; D remains unclear. This sequence was found in a woman in her late teens or twenties with Graves' hyperthyroidism. The sequenced material came from blood. DNA for the CDR3: TGTGCCAGCAGCCAAAATCGTGATAGGGAGACGGTCTATTATGAAAAACTGTTTTTT. Residues: CASSQNRDRETVYYEKLFF. The variable domain in full, with the rest retrieved from reference TRBV3-1 and TRBJ1-4, is DTAVSQTPKYLVTQMGNDKSIKCEQNLGHDTMYWYKQDSKKFLKIMFSYNNKELIINETVPNRFSPKSPDKAHLNLHINSLELGDSAVYFCASSQNRDRETVYYEKLFFGSGTQLSVL.